These T cell receptor beta chains were read from a single sample in a study of cytomegalovirus exposure and HLA in healthy donors. Sequencing was performed with immunoSEQ multiplex PCR; in TCRdb, only in-frame clones are kept and a portion is missing. The sample carries about 130,000 clones, about 71% recorded once. Sequenced: PBMCs. The receptors originated from a woman between 50 and 59 years old in good health and CMV-seronegative. The CDR3 runs from the conserved cysteine through the conserved F or W. A D gene is named only where the DNA matches it firmly. Only some rows state a clone size, as once, few, many or a class for expanded clones.

D	J	V	size	CDR3	DNA
.	TRBJ2-1	TRBV7-7	.	CASSLLEENEQFF	TGTGCCAGCAGCTTACTGGAGGAGAATGAGCAGTTCTTC
.	TRBJ1-1	TRBV21-1	.	CASSKAPQGCVTEAFF	TGTGCCAGCAGCAAAGCGCCTCAGGGGTGTGTAACTGAAGCTTTCTTT
TRBD2	TRBJ2-1	TRBV15	few	CATSRDPAGGGNEQFF	TGTGCCACCAGCAGAGATCCGGCGGGAGGGGGGAATGAGCAGTTCTTC
.	TRBJ2-2	TRBV19	once	CASSMSRAENTGELFF	TGTGCCAGTAGTATGTCCAGGGCGGAGAACACCGGGGAGCTGTTTTTT
TRBD1	TRBJ1-2	TRBV5-1	.	CASSGDSPYGYTF	TGTGCCAGCAGCGGGGACAGCCCCTATGGCTACACCTTC
TRBD2	TRBJ2-3	TRBV6-6	once	CASSSSGGTSTDTQYF	TGTGCCAGCAGTTCTAGCGGGGGAACTAGCACAGATACGCAGTATTTT
.	TRBJ1-2	TRBV7-9	few	CASSLASRGYTF	TGTGCCAGCAGCTTAGCCAGTCGAGGCTACACCTTC
.	TRBJ1-4	TRBV6-5	.	CASSYGAAGRLFF	TGTGCCAGCAGTTATGGGGCAGCGGGAAGACTGTTTTTT
TRBD1	TRBJ2-4	TRBV7-6	.	CASSSDRGVQYF	TGTGCCAGCAGCTCAGACAGGGGAGTTCAGTACTTC
TRBD2	TRBJ2-1	TRBV6-6	.	CASSSVAGGSYNEQFF	TGTGCCAGCAGTTCGGTAGCGGGAGGCTCCTACAATGAGCAGTTCTTC
.	TRBJ1-4	TRBV6-5	once	CASSYSGGDEKLFF	TGTGCCAGCAGTTACTCGGGGGGGGATGAAAAACTGTTTTTT
TRBD2	TRBJ2-2	TRBV19	few	CASSTSGGLGVTGELFF	TGTGCCAGTAGTACCTCGGGAGGATTAGGCGTAACCGGGGAGCTGTTTTTT
.	TRBJ2-7	TRBV7-8	.	CASSLRPSYEQYF	TGTGCCAGCAGCTTGAGGCCTTCCTACGAGCAGTACTTC
.	TRBJ2-7	TRBV2	.	CASRLRADGGEQYF	TGTGCCAGCAGGTTGCGAGCGGACGGGGGCGAGCAGTACTTC
TRBD1	TRBJ2-7	TRBV5-1	.	CASSLGTGSNYEQYF	TGCGCCAGCAGCCTCGGGACAGGGTCTAACTACGAGCAGTACTTC
TRBD1	TRBJ1-5	TRBV10-3	once	CAISEDRGGNQPQHF	TGTGCCATCAGCGAGGACAGGGGTGGCAATCAGCCCCAGCATTTT
.	TRBJ1-2	TRBV27	.	CASSLWGDANYGYTF	TGTGCCAGCAGTCTTTGGGGGGACGCTAACTATGGCTACACCTTC